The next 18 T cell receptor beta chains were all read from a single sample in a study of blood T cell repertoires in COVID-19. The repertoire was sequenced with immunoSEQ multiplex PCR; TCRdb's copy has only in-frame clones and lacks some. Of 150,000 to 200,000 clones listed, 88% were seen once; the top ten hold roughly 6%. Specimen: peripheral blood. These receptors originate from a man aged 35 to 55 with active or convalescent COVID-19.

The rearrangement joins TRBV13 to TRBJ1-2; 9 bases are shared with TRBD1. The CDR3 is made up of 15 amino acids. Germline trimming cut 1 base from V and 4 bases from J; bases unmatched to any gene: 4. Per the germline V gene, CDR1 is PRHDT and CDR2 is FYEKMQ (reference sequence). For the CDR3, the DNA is TGTGCCAGCAGCTTAGAGGGACAGGGTATCTATGGCTACACCTTC. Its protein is CASSLEGQGIYGYTF.

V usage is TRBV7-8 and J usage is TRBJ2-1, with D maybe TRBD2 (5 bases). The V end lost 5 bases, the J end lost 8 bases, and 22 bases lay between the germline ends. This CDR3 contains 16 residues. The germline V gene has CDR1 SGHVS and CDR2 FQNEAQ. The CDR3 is CASSPPRDGGMDEQFF. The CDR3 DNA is TGTGCCAGCAGCCCTCCTCGGGATGGAGGAATGGATGAGCAGTTCTTC.

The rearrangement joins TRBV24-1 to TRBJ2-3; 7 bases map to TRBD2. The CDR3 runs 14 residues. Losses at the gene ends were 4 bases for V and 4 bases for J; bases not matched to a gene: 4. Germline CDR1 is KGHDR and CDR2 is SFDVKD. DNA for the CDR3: TGTGCCACCAGTGACCCAGGACTAGCAGATACGCAGTATTTT. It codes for CATSDPGLADTQYF.

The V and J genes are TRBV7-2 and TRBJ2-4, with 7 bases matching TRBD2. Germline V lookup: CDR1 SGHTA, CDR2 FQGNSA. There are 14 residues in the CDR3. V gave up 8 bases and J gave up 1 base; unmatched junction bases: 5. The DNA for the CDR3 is TGTGCCAGCCGTCTGGGGGGGGCCAAAAACATTCAGTACTTC. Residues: CASRLGGAKNIQYF. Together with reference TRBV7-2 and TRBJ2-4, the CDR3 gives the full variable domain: GAGVSQSPSNKVTEKGKDVELRCDPISGHTALYWYRQSLGQGLEFLIYFQGNSAPDKSGLPSDRFSAERTGGSVSTLTIQRTQQEDSAVYLCASRLGGAKNIQYFGAGTRLSVL.

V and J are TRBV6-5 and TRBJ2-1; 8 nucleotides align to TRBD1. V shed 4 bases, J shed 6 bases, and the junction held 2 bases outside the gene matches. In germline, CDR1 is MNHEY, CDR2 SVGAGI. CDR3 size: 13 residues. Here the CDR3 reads CASSSQGANEQFF. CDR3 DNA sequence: TGTGCCAGCAGTTCTCAGGGGGCCAATGAGCAGTTCTTC.

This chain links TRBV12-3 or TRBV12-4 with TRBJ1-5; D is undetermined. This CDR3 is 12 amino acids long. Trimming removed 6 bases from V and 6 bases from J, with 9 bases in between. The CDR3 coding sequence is TGTGCCAGCAGCAAGGAGGGTCAGCCCCAGCATTTT. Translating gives CASSKEGQPQHF.

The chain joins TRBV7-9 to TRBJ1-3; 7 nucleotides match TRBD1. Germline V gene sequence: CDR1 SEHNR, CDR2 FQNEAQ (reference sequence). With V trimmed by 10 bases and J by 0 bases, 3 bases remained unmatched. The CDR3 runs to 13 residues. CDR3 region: CATGQSSGNTIYF. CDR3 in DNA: TGTGCCACGGGACAGAGCTCTGGAAACACCATATATTTT.

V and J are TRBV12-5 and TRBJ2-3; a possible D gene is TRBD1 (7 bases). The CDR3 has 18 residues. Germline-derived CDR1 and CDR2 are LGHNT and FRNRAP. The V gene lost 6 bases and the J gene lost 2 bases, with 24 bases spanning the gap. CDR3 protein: CASGLAAGGRVFTDTQYF. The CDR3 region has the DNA TGTGCTAGTGGCTTAGCGGCAGGGGGTCGCGTTTTCACAGATACGCAGTATTTT.

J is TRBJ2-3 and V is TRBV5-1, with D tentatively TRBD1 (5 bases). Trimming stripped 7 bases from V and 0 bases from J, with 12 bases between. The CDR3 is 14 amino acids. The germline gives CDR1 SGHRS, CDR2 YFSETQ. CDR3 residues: CASGATASTDTQYF. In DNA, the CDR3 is TGCGCCAGCGGCGCGACAGCGAGCACAGATACGCAGTATTTT.

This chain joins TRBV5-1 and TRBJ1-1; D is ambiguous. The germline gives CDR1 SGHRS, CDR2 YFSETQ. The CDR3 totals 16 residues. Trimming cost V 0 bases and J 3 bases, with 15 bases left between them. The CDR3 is CASSLDGTMSHTEAFF. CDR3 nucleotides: TGCGCCAGCAGCTTGGATGGCACCATGTCCCACACTGAAGCTTTCTTT.

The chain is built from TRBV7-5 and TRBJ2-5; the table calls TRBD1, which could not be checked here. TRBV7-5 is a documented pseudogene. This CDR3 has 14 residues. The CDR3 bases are TGTGTCAGAAGCCTAGTCAGGGGGCCAGAGACCCAGTACTTC. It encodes CVRSLVRGPETQYF.

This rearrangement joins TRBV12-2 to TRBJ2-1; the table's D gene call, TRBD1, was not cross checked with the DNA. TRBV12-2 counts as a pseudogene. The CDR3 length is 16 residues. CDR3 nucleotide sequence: TGTGCAAGTCGCCCGTCCTTGACAGGGAGTAGGGATGAGCAGTTCTTC. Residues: CASRPSLTGSRDEQFF.

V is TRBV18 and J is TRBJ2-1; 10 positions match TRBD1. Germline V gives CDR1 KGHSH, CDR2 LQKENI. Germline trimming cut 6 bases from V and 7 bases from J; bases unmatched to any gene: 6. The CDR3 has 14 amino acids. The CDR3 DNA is TGTGCCAGCTCTCTCGGACAGGGGGTTAATGAGCAGTTCTTC. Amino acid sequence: CASSLGQGVNEQFF.

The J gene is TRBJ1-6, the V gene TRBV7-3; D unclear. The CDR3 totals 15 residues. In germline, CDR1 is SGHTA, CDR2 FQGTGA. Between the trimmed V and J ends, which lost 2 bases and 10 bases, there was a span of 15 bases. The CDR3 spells CASSLGLRSGSPLHF. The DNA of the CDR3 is TGTGCCAGCAGCTTAGGACTGAGGAGCGGGTCACCCCTCCACTTT.

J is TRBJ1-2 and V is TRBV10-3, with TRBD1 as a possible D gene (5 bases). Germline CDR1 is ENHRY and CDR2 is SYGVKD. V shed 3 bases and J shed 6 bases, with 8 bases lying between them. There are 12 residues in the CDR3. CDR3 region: CAISEGADGYTF. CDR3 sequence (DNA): TGTGCCATCAGTGAAGGGGCAGATGGCTACACCTTC.

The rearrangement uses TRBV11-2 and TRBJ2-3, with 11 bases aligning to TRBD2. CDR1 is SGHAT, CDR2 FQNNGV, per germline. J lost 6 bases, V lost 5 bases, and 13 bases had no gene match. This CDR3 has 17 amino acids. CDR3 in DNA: TGTGCCAGCAGCAACCCGGGACTAGCGGCCGGGAGGGATACGCAGTATTTT. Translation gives CASSNPGLAAGRDTQYF. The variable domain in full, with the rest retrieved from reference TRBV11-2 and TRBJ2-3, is EAGVAQSPRYKIIEKRQSVAFWCNPISGHATLYWYQQILGQGPKLLIQFQNNGVVDDSQLPKDRFSAERLKGVDSTLKIQPAKLEDSAVYLCASSNPGLAAGRDTQYFGPGTRLTVL.

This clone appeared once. As DNA, the CDR3 is TGCGCCAGCAGCCAGCCCTTCAGGGCAACTAATGAAAAACTGTTTTTT. Its translation is CASSQPFRATNEKLFF. The V gene is TRBV4-1, the J gene TRBJ1-4; D might be TRBD1 (5 bases). The germline V gene has CDR1 MGHRA and CDR2 YSYEKL. CDR3 length: 16 amino acids. The V gene lost 3 bases and the J gene lost 0 bases, with 11 bases spanning the gap.

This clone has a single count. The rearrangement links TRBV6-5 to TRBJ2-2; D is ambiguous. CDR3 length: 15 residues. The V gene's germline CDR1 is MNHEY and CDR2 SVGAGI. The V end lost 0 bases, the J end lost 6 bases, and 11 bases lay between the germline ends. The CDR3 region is CASSYSPRSPGELFF. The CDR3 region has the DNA TGTGCCAGCAGTTACTCGCCGAGGTCTCCCGGGGAGCTGTTTTTT.